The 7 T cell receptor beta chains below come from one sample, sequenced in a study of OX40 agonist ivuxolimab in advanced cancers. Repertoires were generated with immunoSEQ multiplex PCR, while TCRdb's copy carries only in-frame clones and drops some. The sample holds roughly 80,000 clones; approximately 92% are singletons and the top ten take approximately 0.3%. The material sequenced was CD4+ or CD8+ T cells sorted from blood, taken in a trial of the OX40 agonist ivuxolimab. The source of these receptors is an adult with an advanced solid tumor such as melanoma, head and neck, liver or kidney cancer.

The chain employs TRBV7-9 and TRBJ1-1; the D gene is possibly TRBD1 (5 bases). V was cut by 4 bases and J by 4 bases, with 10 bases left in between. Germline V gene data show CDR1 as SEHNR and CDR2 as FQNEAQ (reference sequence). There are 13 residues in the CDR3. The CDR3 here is CASSWGSATEAFF. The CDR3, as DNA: TGTGCCAGCAGCTGGGGGTCGGCCACTGAAGCTTTCTTT.

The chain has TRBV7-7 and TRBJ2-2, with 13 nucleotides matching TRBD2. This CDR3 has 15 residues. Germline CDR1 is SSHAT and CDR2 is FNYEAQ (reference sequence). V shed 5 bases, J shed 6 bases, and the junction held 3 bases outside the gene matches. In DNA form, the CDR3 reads TGTGCCAGCAGCCTTGGACTAGCGGGAGCCGGGGAGCTGTTTTTT. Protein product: CASSLGLAGAGELFF.

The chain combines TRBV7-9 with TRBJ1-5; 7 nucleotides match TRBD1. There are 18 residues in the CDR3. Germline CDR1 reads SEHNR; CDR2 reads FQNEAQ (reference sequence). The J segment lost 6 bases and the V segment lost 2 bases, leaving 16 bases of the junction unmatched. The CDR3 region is CASSLKGRQGGSSQPQHF. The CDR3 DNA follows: TGTGCCAGCAGCTTAAAGGGGCGACAGGGAGGTTCTAGTCAGCCCCAGCATTTT.

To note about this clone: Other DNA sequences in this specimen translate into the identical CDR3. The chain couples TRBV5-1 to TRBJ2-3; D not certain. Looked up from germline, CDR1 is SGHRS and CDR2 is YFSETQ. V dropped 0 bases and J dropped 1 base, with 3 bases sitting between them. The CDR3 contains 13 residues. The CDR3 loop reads CASSLEGTDTQYF. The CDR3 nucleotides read TGCGCCAGCAGCTTGGAGGGCACAGATACGCAGTATTTT.

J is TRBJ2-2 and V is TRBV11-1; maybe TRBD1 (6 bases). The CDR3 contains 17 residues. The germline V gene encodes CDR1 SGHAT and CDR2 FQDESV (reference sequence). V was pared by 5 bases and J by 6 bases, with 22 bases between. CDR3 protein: CASSLGQSRYLAGELFF. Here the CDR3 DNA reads TGTGCCAGCAGCCTTGGACAGTCTAGGTATTTGGCCGGGGAGCTGTTTTTT.

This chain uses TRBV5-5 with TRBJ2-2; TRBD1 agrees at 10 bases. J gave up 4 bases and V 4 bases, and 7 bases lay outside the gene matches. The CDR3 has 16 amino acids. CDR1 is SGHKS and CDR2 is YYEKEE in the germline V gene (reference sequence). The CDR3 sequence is CASSPDRGAATGELFF. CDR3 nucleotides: TGTGCCAGCAGCCCGGACAGGGGGGCGGCCACCGGGGAGCTGTTTTTT. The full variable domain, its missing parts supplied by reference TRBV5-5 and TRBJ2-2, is DAGVTQSPTHLIKTRGQQVTLRCSPISGHKSVSWYQQVLGQGPQFIFQYYEKEERGRGNFPDRFSARQFPNYSSELNVNALLLGDSALYLCASSPDRGAATGELFFGEGSRLTVL.

The DNA for the CDR3 is TGTGCCAGCAGCAAAGAGGGTGGAGGGACAGGGGGTATTTGCAATCAGCCCCAGCATTTT. Translating gives CASSKEGGGTGGICNQPQHF. The genes are TRBV21-1 and TRBJ1-5; the D call in the table, TRBD1, was not verified against the DNA. TRBV21-1 is designated a pseudogene. CDR3 length: 20 amino acids.